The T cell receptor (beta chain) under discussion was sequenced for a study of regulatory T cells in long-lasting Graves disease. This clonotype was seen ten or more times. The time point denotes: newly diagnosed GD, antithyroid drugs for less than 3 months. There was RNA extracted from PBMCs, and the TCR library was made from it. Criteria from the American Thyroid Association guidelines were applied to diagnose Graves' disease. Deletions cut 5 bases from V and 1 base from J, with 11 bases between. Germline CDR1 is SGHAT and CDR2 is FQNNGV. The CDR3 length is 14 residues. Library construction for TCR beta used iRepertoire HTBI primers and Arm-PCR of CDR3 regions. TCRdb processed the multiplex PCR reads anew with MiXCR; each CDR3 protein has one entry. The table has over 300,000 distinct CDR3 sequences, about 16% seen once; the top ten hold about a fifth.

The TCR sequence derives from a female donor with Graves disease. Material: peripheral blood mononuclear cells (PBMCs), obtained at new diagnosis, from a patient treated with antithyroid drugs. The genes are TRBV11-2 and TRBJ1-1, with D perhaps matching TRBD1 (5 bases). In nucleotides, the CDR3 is TGTGCCAGCAGCCATGACCAGGGGAACACTGAAGCTTTCTTT. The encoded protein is CASSHDQGNTEAFF. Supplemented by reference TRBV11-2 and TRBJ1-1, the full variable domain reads EAGVAQSPRYKIIEKRQSVAFWCNPISGHATLYWYQQILGQGPKLLIQFQNNGVVDDSQLPKDRFSAERLKGVDSTLKIQPAKLEDSAVYLCASSHDQGNTEAFFGQGTRLTVV.